This T cell receptor (beta chain) is drawn from a study of T cells in Graves' hyperthyroidism and ophthalmopathy. In germline, CDR1 is LGHDT, CDR2 YNNKEL (reference sequence). Trimming took off 4 bases at V and 5 bases at J, with 21 bases between the two ends. The CDR3 runs to 17 residues. The TCR beta CDR3 regions underwent amplification using RNA transcripts as the source. Initially, a first-round RT-PCR of the TCR CDR3 employed the HTBI primer set. TCRdb reprocessed the multiplex PCR reads with MiXCR, giving one entry per CDR3 protein. The top ten clones hold around 17% of a sample with 400,000 to 500,000 distinct CDR3 sequences, under 15% of them seen once. In this sample, this clonotype turned up many times.

The sequence derives from a woman in her late teens or twenties with Graves' hyperthyroidism. V usage is TRBV3-1 and J usage is TRBJ2-1; no definite D call. Material: blood. The CDR3 loop is CASSRVSSRLTHNEQFF. For the CDR3, the DNA is TGTGCCAGCAGCCGGGTTAGCTCAAGGTTGACCCACAATGAGCAGTTCTTC.